Presented here are 4 T cell receptor beta chains from one specimen sequenced in a study of blood T cell repertoires in COVID-19. Clones were sequenced by immunoSEQ multiplex PCR, and TCRdb holds only the in-frame ones, with some missing. Here the sample spans some 130,000 clones, around 89% being singletons. The specimen was peripheral blood. The receptors here all came from a middle-aged man with acute or convalescent COVID-19.

The chain joins TRBV11-2 to TRBJ1-1; possibly TRBD1 for D (5 bases). Trimming took 4 bases from V and 7 from J, leaving 13 bases between them. In germline, CDR1 is SGHAT, CDR2 FQNNGV. The CDR3 sequence is 13 residues long. In nucleotides, the CDR3 is TGTGCCAGCAGCTCGGGGGGGTCTGGTGAAGCTTTCTTT. Translating it yields CASSSGGSGEAFF.

The table lists this clone with a count of one. The rearrangement joins TRBV11-2 to TRBJ2-5; perhaps TRBD2 as D (6 bases). The CDR3 loop spans 15 amino acids. V was clipped by 5 bases and J by 6 bases, with 19 bases between them. Germline V gene data show CDR1 as SGHAT and CDR2 as FQNNGV. The CDR3 here is CASSAGPVILQTQYF. The CDR3, as DNA: TGTGCCAGCAGCGCGGGACCGGTGATCCTTCAGACCCAGTACTTC.

The rearrangement links TRBV19 to TRBJ1-1; a possible D gene is TRBD1 (6 bases). The V and J ends lost 2 bases and 0 bases respectively, with 16 bases between them. This CDR3 has 17 amino acids. Germline values: CDR1 LNHDA, CDR2 SQIVND (reference sequence). CDR3 nucleotide sequence: TGTGCCAGTAGTATAAGGCCTAGGGGGGGGCTGAACACTGAAGCTTTCTTT. Its protein is CASSIRPRGGLNTEAFF.

The chain has TRBV2 and TRBJ2-3; no firm D call. Trimming removed 6 bases from V and 1 base from J, with 14 bases in between. This CDR3 comprises 15 residues. The germline V gene encodes CDR1 SNHLY and CDR2 FYNNEI. The CDR3 loop reads CASSLGWAGTDTQYF. CDR3 in DNA: TGTGCCAGCAGCCTCGGTTGGGCTGGCACAGATACGCAGTATTTT.